This TCR beta chain was identified during a study of shared clonotypes between healthy human individuals. Study results and limitations: The study generally estimated greater richness for naive than memory subsets.

Germline CDR1 SGHNT, CDR2 YYREEE (reference sequence). V lost 5 bases to trimming and J lost 4 bases; unmatched junction nucleotides: 4. The CDR3 is made up of 14 amino acids. As for this clone: No antigen is known for it.

The run depth of the assay was deep. Authors' methods: Sequence data from immunoSEQ were junction-only and lacked quality scores; consequently, filtering differed. The protocol was immunoSEQ multiplex PCR, while the TCRdb copy is restricted to in-frame clones and leaves out a portion. Clonal size and the V and J genes are those of that table, whereas D and trimming came from the DNA. This sample has some 580,000 clones, with about 97% found just once. The clonotype was recovered from a young woman in good health. V gene TRBV5-4 combines with J gene TRBJ2-1; 9 nucleotides agree with TRBD2. Sequenced sample: naive CD4+ T cells sorted from blood. Subset given: CD45RA+ positively selected. The CDR3 nucleotides are TGTGCCAGCAGGAGAACTAGCGGGTACAATGAGCAGTTCTTC. Its protein is CASRRTSGYNEQFF.